The 21 T cell receptor beta chains below all came from one sample that was sequenced in a study of cytomegalovirus exposure and HLA in healthy donors. In the PCR, 60 Vbeta and 13 Jbeta primers were used. Clones were sequenced by immunoSEQ multiplex PCR, and TCRdb holds only the in-frame ones, with some missing. The data show some 65,000 clones, with less than 75% seen just once and about 23% held by the top ten. Sequencing was carried out using PBMCs. All receptors come from a man in his fifties or sixties in good health and CMV-seropositive.

V and J are TRBV5-1 and TRBJ2-5, with a weak D call TRBD2 (6 bases). The germline CDR1 and CDR2 sequences are SGHRS and YFSETQ. The germline V and J ends were trimmed by 4 bases and 5 bases, with 15 bases remaining between them. This CDR3 has 14 residues. The chain's CDR3 is CASSQPGLRETQYF. CDR3 DNA: TGCGCCAGCAGCCAACCGGGACTCCGGGAGACCCAGTACTTC.

This chain's CDR3 is CASSLEGDRDREQYF. In DNA, the CDR3 is TGTGCCAGCAGCTTAGAAGGTGACAGGGATAGGGAGCAGTACTTC. J is TRBJ2-7 and V is TRBV7-2, with TRBD1 matching 7 bases. The CDR3 has 15 amino acids. Unmatched junction bases numbered 10, after V lost 1 base and J lost 7 bases. Germline V gives CDR1 SGHTA, CDR2 FQGNSA.

The chain is built from TRBV6-5 and TRBJ1-1, with D maybe TRBD1 (6 bases). V lost 8 bases and J lost 1, with 11 bases in between. CDR3 length: 13 amino acids. Germline values: CDR1 MNHEY, CDR2 SVGAGI. In DNA form, the CDR3 reads TGTGCCAGCGGGCGGACAGAGAACACTGAAGCTTTCTTT. It yields the protein CASGRTENTEAFF.

The V call is TRBV7-6, the J call TRBJ2-5, with unresolved D. The germline V and J ends were trimmed by 2 bases and 4 bases, with 8 bases remaining between them. The CDR3 is 13 amino acids. CDR1 SGHVS and CDR2 FNYEAQ come from the germline V gene. This CDR3 reads CASSLPARETQYF. Here the CDR3 DNA reads TGTGCCAGCAGCTTACCCGCGCGAGAGACCCAGTACTTC.

The CDR3 DNA reads TGTGCCAGCACGAGCGGGAGGACCTACAATGAGCAGTTCTTC. It specifies CASTSGRTYNEQFF. The J gene is TRBJ2-1, the V gene TRBV11-1, with TRBD2 matching over 9 bases. With 7 bases clipped from V and 2 bases from J, the junction kept 3 bases outside the gene matches. Germline lookup yields CDR1 SGHAT and CDR2 FQDESV (reference sequence). CDR3 length: 14 amino acids.

This clone was observed a few times. A read error may be the cause here, since a much bigger clone is one base away. This chain links TRBV10-2 with TRBJ2-7, with 12 bases that match TRBD2. This CDR3 contains 13 residues. V shed 6 bases, J shed 5 bases, and the junction held 2 bases outside the gene matches. Germline V CDR1 and CDR2: WSHSY, SAAADI. DNA of the CDR3: TGCGCCAGCAGGCGACTAGCGGGGGACGAGCAGTACTTC. Its translation is CASRRLAGDEQYF.

The chain carries TRBV10-2 and TRBJ2-1, with D possibly being TRBD1 (5 bases). The CDR3 totals 11 residues. In germline, CDR1 is WSHSY, CDR2 SAAADI. Trimming stripped 11 bases from V and 4 bases from J, with 9 bases between. The CDR3, as DNA: TGCGCCGTGGGGCTATACAATGAGCAGTTCTTC. It yields the protein CAVGLYNEQFF.

V is TRBV28 and J is TRBJ1-5; possible D gene TRBD1, 5 bases. The germline gives CDR1 MDHEN, CDR2 SYDVKM. V lost 8 bases and J lost 3, with 26 bases in between. CDR3 size: 18 residues. The CDR3: CASLPAGRPKSPNQPQHF. The CDR3 nucleotides read TGTGCCAGCCTCCCAGCAGGGAGGCCCAAGTCTCCCAATCAGCCCCAGCATTTT.

In this sample, this clone turned up once. This sequence joins TRBV10-3 and TRBJ1-2, with a possible D match to TRBD1 (5 bases). Germline CDR1 and CDR2: ENHRY and SYGVKD. The CDR3 is 12 amino acids. CDR3 amino acids: CGFSWGDYGYTF. In nucleotides, the CDR3 is TGTGGCTTCAGCTGGGGGGACTATGGCTACACCTTC.

This clone turned up a few times. V usage is TRBV5-1 and J usage is TRBJ1-2; no definite D call. V was clipped by 0 bases and J by 6 bases, with 6 bases between them. The CDR3 extends over 12 amino acids. Germline V gene lookup returns CDR1 SGHRS and CDR2 YFSETQ. Written as DNA, the CDR3 is TGCGCCAGCAGCTTGGCCGACAATGGCTACACCTTC. It translates to CASSLADNGYTF.

The V gene is TRBV5-1, the J gene TRBJ2-1, with 8 bases that match TRBD1. The germline V gene has CDR1 SGHRS and CDR2 YFSETQ. V lost 5 bases to trimming and J lost 7 bases; unmatched junction nucleotides: 11. The CDR3 sequence is 15 residues long. The CDR3 nucleotides are TGCGCCAGCAGACTCGGACAGGGTGCTGGGAATGAGCAGTTCTTC. This encodes CASRLGQGAGNEQFF.

This clone was counted a few times. The V and J genes are TRBV5-1 and TRBJ2-5; D unresolved. The CDR3 is 13 residues long. V lost 4 bases, J lost 5 bases, and 12 bases lay in between. Germline lookup yields CDR1 SGHRS and CDR2 YFSETQ. The CDR3 bases are TGCGCCAGCAGCCCAACCCCGGAGGAGACCCAGTACTTC. Translation: CASSPTPEETQYF.

This clone was seen a single time. The chain uses TRBV7-8 and TRBJ2-3, with 7 nucleotides matching TRBD2. Losses at the gene ends were 3 bases for V and 0 bases for J; bases not matched to a gene: 3. Germline V gene data show CDR1 as SGHVS and CDR2 as FQNEAQ. The CDR3 runs 15 residues. Here the CDR3 DNA reads TGTGCCAGCAGCTTGGATAGCGGGAGCACAGATACGCAGTATTTT. Translation gives CASSLDSGSTDTQYF.

The V gene is TRBV7-7, the J gene TRBJ2-7; 10 bases line up with TRBD2. Trimming at V came to 0 bases and at J to 2 bases, leaving 1 base not matched to a gene. This CDR3 spans 15 amino acids. From germline, CDR1 is SSHAT and CDR2 FNYEAQ (reference sequence). CDR3 sequence (DNA): TGTGCCAGCAGCTTAGCCAGCGGGGGGGCCTACGAGCAGTACTTC. Translation: CASSLASGGAYEQYF.

The chain recombines TRBV5-6 with TRBJ2-5; tentative D call: TRBD1 (6 bases). In germline, CDR1 is SGHDT, CDR2 YYEEEE. This CDR3 contains 14 residues. Trimming took 0 bases from V and 5 from J, leaving 11 bases between them. The CDR3 nucleotides read TGTGCCAGCAGCTTGGGGACAGTTGGGGAGACCCAGTACTTC. Its protein is CASSLGTVGETQYF.

The chain links TRBV6-5 to TRBJ1-1; D call uncertain. The V gene lost 7 bases and the J gene lost 6 bases, with 18 bases spanning the gap. The CDR3 runs to 14 residues. The germline CDR1 and CDR2 sequences are MNHEY and SVGAGI. The CDR3 sequence is CASTGKGGIAEAFF. The DNA for the CDR3 is TGTGCCAGCACCGGGAAGGGAGGAATCGCTGAAGCTTTCTTT.

Only one count was recorded for this clone. This rearrangement joins TRBV10-1 to TRBJ2-3, with TRBD1 matching 8 bases. This CDR3 contains 15 residues. J gave up 5 bases and V 2 bases, and 6 bases lay outside the gene matches. Germline values: CDR1 WNHNN, CDR2 SYGVQD (reference sequence). This CDR3 reads CASSEGQGAGDTQYF. CDR3 nucleotide sequence: TGCGCCAGCAGTGAGGGGCAGGGGGCAGGAGATACGCAGTATTTT.

This chain connects TRBV18 to TRBJ2-5; tentative D call: TRBD1 (5 bases). CDR1 KGHSH and CDR2 LQKENI come from the germline V gene. V was clipped by 2 bases and J by 5 bases, with 18 bases between them. The CDR3 is 16 amino acids. The chain's CDR3 is CASSPSSGQGRETQYF. The CDR3 DNA reads as TGTGCCAGCTCACCAAGTTCTGGCCAGGGCCGGGAGACCCAGTACTTC.

Only a few counts were recorded for this clone. This rearrangement joins TRBV19 to TRBJ1-1; D uncertain. Germline V CDR1 and CDR2: LNHDA, SQIVND (reference sequence). V lost 3 bases to trimming and J lost 5 bases, with 4 bases between them. The CDR3 is 11 residues long. CDR3 DNA: TGTGCCAGTAGTATCGGGACTGAAGCTTTCTTT. This encodes CASSIGTEAFF.

In DNA form, the CDR3 reads TGTGCCAGCTCACCAAGGGGGGAGACCCAGTACTTC. Translated: CASSPRGETQYF. The chain is built from TRBV18 and TRBJ2-5; D is possibly TRBD1 (6 bases). Trimming stripped 2 bases from V and 5 bases from J, with 6 bases between. The germline CDR1 and CDR2 sequences are KGHSH and LQKENI. The CDR3 has 12 residues.

V is TRBV7-2 and J is TRBJ2-7; 9 bases are shared with TRBD2. Germline values: CDR1 SGHTA, CDR2 FQGNSA. The CDR3 consists of 13 residues. Unmatched junction bases numbered 6, after V lost 6 bases and J lost 6 bases. The chain's CDR3 is CASRRIAGVEQYF. The CDR3 nucleotides read TGTGCCAGCAGACGTATAGCGGGAGTCGAGCAGTACTTC.